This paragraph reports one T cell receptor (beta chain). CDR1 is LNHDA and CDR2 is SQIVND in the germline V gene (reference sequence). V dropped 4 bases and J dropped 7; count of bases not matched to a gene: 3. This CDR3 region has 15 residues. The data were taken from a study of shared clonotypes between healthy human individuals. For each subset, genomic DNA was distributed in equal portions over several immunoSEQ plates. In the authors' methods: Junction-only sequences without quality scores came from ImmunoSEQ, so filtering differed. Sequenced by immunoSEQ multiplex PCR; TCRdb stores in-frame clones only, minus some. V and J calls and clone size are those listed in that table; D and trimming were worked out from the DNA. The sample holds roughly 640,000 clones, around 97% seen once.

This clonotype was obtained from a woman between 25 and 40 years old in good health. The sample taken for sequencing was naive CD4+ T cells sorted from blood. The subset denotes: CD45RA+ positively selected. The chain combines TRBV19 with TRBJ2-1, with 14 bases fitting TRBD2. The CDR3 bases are TGTGCCAGTAGTAGGACTAGCGGGAGGCATAATGAGCAGTTCTTC. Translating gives CASSRTSGRHNEQFF.